Below are 10 T cell receptor beta chains sequenced from a single sample in a study of metastatic and nonmetastatic thyroid tumors. The entire patient cohort was treatment-naive prior to thyroid surgery. TCRdb re-analyzed the PCR reads using MiXCR. Altogether tens of thousands of clones are present, approximately 25% being singletons, with the ten largest covering approximately 5.9%. Sequenced input: tumor tissue. These TCRs come from a female donor with papillary thyroid cancer or a benign thyroid nodule (not recorded which). Some clones in this sample may be carry-over from other donors' samples.

The chain carries TRBV20-1 and TRBJ2-1; 13 nucleotides line up with TRBD2. The CDR3 consists of 18 residues. The V and J ends lost 0 bases and 7 bases, in that order; junction bases with no gene match: 12. CDR1 is DFQATT and CDR2 is SNEGSKA in the germline V gene (reference sequence). The CDR3 reads CSARDPFVTSGRGNEQFF. Written as DNA, the CDR3 is TGCAGTGCTAGAGATCCTTTTGTTACTAGCGGGAGGGGTAATGAGCAGTTCTTC.

The chain couples TRBV5-8 to TRBJ2-7; D remains ambiguous. V lost 1 base, J lost 3 bases, and 8 bases lay in between. The CDR3 length is 13 residues. CDR1 and CDR2 (germline): SGHTS, YDEGEE. As DNA, the CDR3 is TGTGCCAGCAGCTTGCGTACCGACTACGAGCAGTACTTC. The encoded protein is CASSLRTDYEQYF.

This clone showed up many times. V is TRBV25-1 and J is TRBJ1-4, with TRBD1 matching 7 bases. Trimming cost V 2 bases and J 1 base; bases outside gene matches: 16. The CDR3 has 20 residues. CDR1 is MGHDK, CDR2 SYGVNS, per germline. This CDR3 is CASSERPRTTRQGTNEKLFF. Here the CDR3 DNA reads TGTGCCAGCAGTGAACGTCCGAGGACCACCCGACAGGGAACTAATGAAAAACTGTTTTTT.

V is TRBV5-1 and J is TRBJ2-7; D is perhaps TRBD1 (6 bases). Germline V gene sequence: CDR1 SGHRS, CDR2 YFSETQ. The V and J ends lost 0 bases and 4 bases respectively, with 11 bases between them. The CDR3 totals 14 residues. CDR3 residues: CASSLDRAGYEQYF. The CDR3 coding sequence is TGCGCCAGCAGCTTGGACAGGGCGGGTTACGAGCAGTACTTC.

This clone was detected many times. The chain uses TRBV28 and TRBJ2-5; 15 nucleotides line up with TRBD2. CDR1 is MDHEN, CDR2 SYDVKM, per germline. The CDR3 is made up of 19 amino acids. With V trimmed by 2 bases and J by 2 bases, 9 bases remained unmatched. The CDR3 loop reads CASSLGWTSGRVLQETQYF. The CDR3 nucleotides read TGTGCCAGCAGTTTAGGTTGGACTAGCGGGAGGGTCCTACAAGAGACCCAGTACTTC.

V and J are TRBV19 and TRBJ2-1; D remains unclear. The CDR3 is made up of 17 amino acids. Germline CDR1 is LNHDA and CDR2 is SQIVND (reference sequence). The germline V and J ends were trimmed by 2 bases and 6 bases, with 20 bases remaining between them. Here the CDR3 reads CASSIYGSVGATNEQFF. Written as DNA, the CDR3 is TGTGCCAGTAGTATATACGGATCTGTTGGAGCAACCAATGAGCAGTTCTTC.

Within the sample, this clone is medium-sized (0.01 to 0.1%). The V and J genes are TRBV19 and TRBJ1-5; D call uncertain. With 1 base removed from V and 7 bases from J, the gap between germline ends came to 17 bases. This CDR3 comprises 16 residues. Germline V gene lookup returns CDR1 LNHDA and CDR2 SQIVND (reference sequence). This CDR3 reads CASSIVGIFGEQPQHF. The CDR3 coding sequence is TGTGCCAGTAGTATAGTGGGGATATTCGGCGAACAGCCCCAGCATTTT. The variable domain in full, completed from reference TRBV19 and TRBJ1-5, reads DGGITQSPKYLFRKEGQNVTLSCEQNLNHDAMYWYRQDPGQGLRLIYYSQIVNDFQKGDIAEGYSVSREKKESFPLTVTSAQKNPTAFYLCASSIVGIFGEQPQHFGDGTRLSIL.

By share, this clone counts as medium-sized. The chain recombines TRBV20-1 with TRBJ2-7; TRBD2 is a possible D gene (6 bases). The V gene's germline CDR1 is DFQATT and CDR2 SNEGSKA (reference sequence). V was cut by 6 bases and J by 7 bases, with 19 bases left in between. The length of the CDR3 is 13 residues. CDR3 DNA: TGCAGTGCCTCCTTCGGGGGAGTCTATGAGCAGTACTTC. Residues: CSASFGGVYEQYF.

The genes are TRBV20-1 and TRBJ2-7, with a tentative D call TRBD2 (6 bases). Trimming pared 8 bases from V and 6 bases from J, leaving 14 bases between. Germline-derived CDR1 and CDR2 are DFQATT and SNEGSKA (reference sequence). This CDR3 has 11 amino acids. CDR3 sequence: CSSAGWGEQYF. The CDR3, as DNA: TGCAGTTCTGCGGGGTGGGGCGAGCAGTACTTC.

This clone was recorded many times. This chain uses TRBV7-4 with TRBJ1-4; perhaps TRBD1 as D (6 bases). V shed 5 bases and J shed 4 bases, with 14 bases lying between them. This CDR3 spans 15 amino acids. Germline-derived CDR1 and CDR2 are SGHVT and SQSDAQ. This chain's CDR3 is CASSAQGHLNEKLFF. The CDR3 bases are TGTGCCAGCAGCGCACAGGGTCACCTTAATGAAAAACTGTTTTTT.